Shown below are 25 T cell receptor beta chains from a single sample sequenced in a study of blood T cell repertoires in COVID-19. Using immunoSEQ multiplex PCR, the repertoire was profiled, and TCRdb retains in-frame clones only, with some absent. This table holds some 90,000 clones, roughly 85% found once. Sequenced material: peripheral blood. Every receptor here comes from a human donor in a cohort sampled during active COVID-19.

The CDR3 here is CATSDRWTGENTEAFF. CDR3 sequence (DNA): TGTGCCACCAGTGATCGCTGGACAGGAGAGAACACTGAAGCTTTCTTT. This sequence joins TRBV24-1 and TRBJ1-1, with 7 bases lining up with TRBD1. This CDR3 contains 16 residues. The germline gives CDR1 KGHDR, CDR2 SFDVKD. V lost 3 bases and J lost 1; bases outside the gene matches: 7.

The V call is TRBV30, the J call TRBJ2-7; 8 bases fit TRBD1. Germline loops: CDR1 GTSNPN, CDR2 SVGIG (reference sequence). J lost 3 bases, V lost 1 base, and 2 bases had no gene match. This CDR3 has 13 amino acids. In nucleotides, the CDR3 is TGTGCCTGGAGTGCGGACAGGGACTACGAGCAGTACTTC. Translating it yields CAWSADRDYEQYF.

The V call is TRBV28, the J call TRBJ2-7, with D tentatively TRBD1 (5 bases). Germline lookup yields CDR1 MDHEN and CDR2 SYDVKM. V lost 6 bases to trimming and J lost 0 bases, with 12 bases between them. The CDR3 totals 14 residues. CDR3 protein: CASRPQGHSYEQYF. In nucleotides, the CDR3 is TGTGCCAGCAGGCCCCAGGGTCACTCCTACGAGCAGTACTTC.

The rearrangement joins TRBV27 to TRBJ2-7, with a tentative D call TRBD2 (5 bases). This CDR3 is built from 15 residues. Germline loops: CDR1 MNHEY, CDR2 SMNVEV (reference sequence). Deletions cut 5 bases from V and 0 bases from J, with 14 bases between. CDR3 nucleotide sequence: TGTGCCAGCAGTCCCGGGATACCCAACTCCTACGAGCAGTACTTC. Amino acid sequence: CASSPGIPNSYEQYF.

This chain joins TRBV23-1 and TRBJ2-1; 11 nucleotides align to TRBD2. TRBV23-1 falls under the ORF class, with uncertain function. J lost 2 bases, V lost 0 bases, and 9 bases had no gene match. The CDR3 sequence is 19 residues long. The CDR3 DNA follows: TGCGCCAGCAGTCAATCGTTACTAGCGGGAGTGCCAGCCTACAATGAGCAGTTCTTC. This translates into CASSQSLLAGVPAYNEQFF.

This clone was seen a single time. The CDR3 DNA reads as TGCGCCAGCGGAGATCTAGGACAGCCGAACACTGAAGCTTTCTTT. This gives the protein CASGDLGQPNTEAFF. V is TRBV5-1 and J is TRBJ1-1; possible D gene TRBD1, 6 bases. V was pared by 7 bases and J by 1 base, with 17 bases between. Germline V gene sequence: CDR1 SGHRS, CDR2 YFSETQ. This CDR3 has 15 amino acids. Full variable domain (rest looked up from reference TRBV5-1 and TRBJ1-1): KAGVTQTPRYLIKTRGQQVTLSCSPISGHRSVSWYQQTPGQGLQFLFEYFSETQRNKGNFPGRFSGRQFSNSRSEMNVSTLELGDSALYLCASGDLGQPNTEAFFGQGTRLTVV.

The chain employs TRBV7-3 and TRBJ2-1; TRBD2 aligns across 7 bases. The CDR3 has 14 residues. Germline V gene data show CDR1 as SGHTA and CDR2 as FQGTGA. Trimming removed 4 bases from V and 7 bases from J; junction bases left unmatched: 7. The DNA for the CDR3 is TGTGCCAGCAGCTCGCGTCGGGGGGATAATGAGCAGTTCTTC. Translated, it gives CASSSRRGDNEQFF.

The chain combines TRBV20-1 with TRBJ2-5; 8 bases are a match to TRBD2. Germline V gene data show CDR1 as DFQATT and CDR2 as SNEGSKA (reference sequence). Trimming took 3 bases from V and 0 from J; bases not matched to a gene: 3. The length of the CDR3 is 14 residues. The CDR3 DNA is TGCAGTGCTAGTCTAGCGGGTTACCAAGAGACCCAGTACTTC. Encoded protein: CSASLAGYQETQYF.

The genes are TRBV7-2 and TRBJ2-3, with D possibly matching TRBD2 (5 bases). Trimming pared 5 bases from V and 8 bases from J, leaving 17 bases between. The germline CDR1 and CDR2 sequences are SGHTA and FQGNSA. The CDR3 consists of 14 residues. CDR3 sequence (DNA): TGTGCCAGCAGCGCGGGCTCTCCCACGTTTACGCAGTATTTT. Its translation is CASSAGSPTFTQYF.

The chain has TRBV24-1 and TRBJ1-1; TRBD1 matches 8 bases. V shed 2 bases, J shed 3 bases, and the junction held 4 bases outside the gene matches. CDR1 KGHDR and CDR2 SFDVKD come from the germline V gene. This CDR3 has 15 residues. The DNA of the CDR3 is TGTGCCACCAGTGATTCAACGACAGGGGACACTGAAGCTTTCTTT. Translation: CATSDSTTGDTEAFF.

This chain connects TRBV4-1 to TRBJ1-2; unclear D gene. V was pared by 4 bases and J by 0 bases, with 9 bases between. From germline, CDR1 is MGHRA and CDR2 YSYEKL. The CDR3 extends over 14 amino acids. The CDR3 DNA reads as TGCGCCAGCAGCCTCCCGGGGACTAACTATGGCTACACCTTC. It encodes CASSLPGTNYGYTF.

The J gene is TRBJ2-1, the V gene TRBV2, with 7 bases identical to TRBD1. There are 14 residues in the CDR3. V lost 6 bases to trimming and J lost 7 bases; unmatched junction nucleotides: 9. Germline CDR1 reads SNHLY; CDR2 reads FYNNEI. CDR3 DNA: TGTGCCAGCAGGTCGGGACAGCGGTGGAATGAGCAGTTCTTC. Its translation: CASRSGQRWNEQFF. Using reference TRBV2 and TRBJ2-1 for the parts outside the CDR3, the full variable domain is EPEVTQTPSHQVTQMGQEVILRCVPISNHLYFYWYRQILGQKVEFLVSFYNNEISEKSEIFDDQFSVERPDGSNFTLKIRSTKLEDSAMYFCASRSGQRWNEQFFGPGTRLTVL.

The chain recombines TRBV5-1 with TRBJ2-1; 9 bases map to TRBD2. The germline V gene has CDR1 SGHRS and CDR2 YFSETQ. The CDR3 loop spans 18 amino acids. Trimming cost V 0 bases and J 7 bases; bases outside gene matches: 14. The CDR3, as DNA: TGCGCCAGCAGCTTGGGAAATGCGGGAGGGCCAATCAGAAATGAGCAGTTCTTC. The encoded protein is CASSLGNAGGPIRNEQFF.

This clone has a handful of counts. The chain combines TRBV28 with TRBJ2-7; TRBD2 matches 10 bases. Germline V gene data show CDR1 as MDHEN and CDR2 as SYDVKM. CDR3 length: 14 residues. Trimming cost V 6 bases and J 3 bases; bases outside gene matches: 5. The CDR3 is CASSLSGRVYEQYF. In DNA, the CDR3 is TGTGCCAGCAGCCTCAGCGGGAGGGTCTACGAGCAGTACTTC.

The chain has TRBV6-5 and TRBJ2-2; possibly TRBD1 for D (6 bases). The CDR3 is 15 residues long. Trimming took 0 bases from V and 5 from J, leaving 10 bases between them. From germline, CDR1 is MNHEY and CDR2 SVGAGI. Here the CDR3 reads CASSYSRTVTGELFF. The CDR3 bases are TGTGCCAGCAGTTACTCACGGACAGTGACCGGGGAGCTGTTTTTT.

V and J are TRBV15 and TRBJ1-4; 8 bases align to TRBD1. V was pared by 1 base and J by 8 bases, with 6 bases of the junction left unmatched. The CDR3 loop spans 15 amino acids. Germline V gene sequence: CDR1 LNHNV, CDR2 YYDKDF (reference sequence). As DNA, the CDR3 is TGTGCCACCAGCAGAGCAGGACAGGGTATGGAAAAACTGTTTTTT. As protein: CATSRAGQGMEKLFF.

This rearrangement joins TRBV29-1 to TRBJ2-5; 7 bases are shared with TRBD2. The CDR3 has 14 residues. The germline V gene has CDR1 SQVTM and CDR2 ANQGSEA. Losses at the gene ends were 5 bases for V and 1 base for J; bases not matched to a gene: 7. The CDR3 DNA follows: TGCAGCGTTCCTGGCAGGGAGGGCCAAGAGACCCAGTACTTC. This sequence encodes CSVPGREGQETQYF.

This clone was picked up one time. The genes are TRBV2 and TRBJ2-7; 9 bases are shared with TRBD1. The CDR3 is 13 residues long. V trimming: 6 bases; J trimming: 4 bases; junction bases outside the gene matches: 4. The V gene's germline CDR1 is SNHLY and CDR2 FYNNEI. The CDR3 nucleotides are TGTGCCAGCAGCAGACAGGGGGAGTACGAGCAGTACTTC. Amino acids: CASSRQGEYEQYF.

The CDR3 nucleotides read TGTGCCACCAGTGAATACCTAGCGGGGAGGGAGACCCAGTACTTC. This sequence encodes CATSEYLAGRETQYF. The chain couples TRBV24-1 to TRBJ2-5, with TRBD2 matching over 9 bases. Per the germline V gene, CDR1 is KGHDR and CDR2 is SFDVKD. This CDR3 has 15 amino acids. V trimming: 4 bases; J trimming: 5 bases; junction bases outside the gene matches: 7.

CDR3 region: CASSLSGVAEAFF. The CDR3 DNA sequence: TGCGCCAGCAGCTTATCAGGGGTCGCTGAAGCTTTCTTT. This chain connects TRBV5-1 to TRBJ1-1; D is perhaps TRBD1 (6 bases). Germline V lookup: CDR1 SGHRS, CDR2 YFSETQ. CDR3 length equals 13 residues. V dropped 2 bases and J dropped 6 bases, with 11 bases sitting between them. Drawing the rest from reference TRBV5-1 and TRBJ1-1, the complete variable domain is KAGVTQTPRYLIKTRGQQVTLSCSPISGHRSVSWYQQTPGQGLQFLFEYFSETQRNKGNFPGRFSGRQFSNSRSEMNVSTLELGDSALYLCASSLSGVAEAFFGQGTRLTVV.

CDR3 in amino acids: CASSFRFGDEQYF. The CDR3 coding sequence is TGTGCCAGCAGCTTTCGTTTCGGGGACGAGCAGTACTTC. V is TRBV5-4 and J is TRBJ2-7; possibly TRBD2 for D (5 bases). This CDR3 has 13 residues. From germline, CDR1 is SGHNT and CDR2 YYREEE (reference sequence). The V end lost 2 bases, the J end lost 5 bases, and 11 bases lay between the germline ends.

The J gene is TRBJ2-5, the V gene TRBV5-6; 14 bases match TRBD2. Trimming removed 4 bases from V and 0 bases from J; junction bases left unmatched: 2. Germline loops: CDR1 SGHDT, CDR2 YYEEEE. CDR3 length: 16 amino acids. The CDR3 sequence is CASSRTSGGYQETQYF. CDR3 DNA sequence: TGTGCCAGCAGCCGGACTAGCGGGGGGTACCAAGAGACCCAGTACTTC.

The rearrangement links TRBV5-1 to TRBJ2-7, with 7 nucleotides matching TRBD2. CDR1 and CDR2 from the germline V gene are SGHRS and YFSETQ. The junction had 4 bases not matched to a gene; V was cut back by 0 bases and J by 4 bases. CDR3 length: 14 amino acids. DNA for the CDR3: TGCGCCAGCAGCTTGGGCGGGGGTTCGTACGAGCAGTACTTC. This encodes CASSLGGGSYEQYF.

The chain joins TRBV5-1 to TRBJ2-1; tentatively, D is TRBD2 (6 bases). This CDR3 is 15 amino acids long. The V and J ends lost 1 base and 3 bases respectively, with 11 bases between them. Germline lookup yields CDR1 SGHRS and CDR2 YFSETQ. Here the CDR3 DNA reads TGCGCCAGCAGCTTGATAGCGGACCACTACAATGAGCAGTTCTTC. This translates into CASSLIADHYNEQFF.

The CDR3 reads CASSLVDTEVNTEAFF. DNA for the CDR3: TGTGCCAGCAGCTTGGTGGACACTGAAGTAAACACTGAAGCTTTCTTT. The rearrangement uses TRBV5-8 and TRBJ1-1, with D perhaps matching TRBD1 (5 bases). Per germline, CDR1 SGHTS and CDR2 YDEGEE. This CDR3 has 16 amino acids. V was trimmed by 0 bases and J by 2 bases, leaving 14 bases between them. Variable domain in full (rest from reference TRBV5-8 and TRBJ1-1): EAGVTQSPTHLIKTRGQQATLRCSPISGHTSVYWYQQALGLGLQFLLWYDEGEERNRGNFPPRFSGRQFPNYSSELNVNALELEDSALYLCASSLVDTEVNTEAFFGQGTRLTVV.